This is a list of T cell receptor beta chains from one sample in a study of early stage breast cancer tumors. Profiled with immunoSEQ multiplex PCR; TCRdb holds only in-frame clones, not every one. Of approximately 50,000 clones listed, about three quarters are singletons. The sequenced sample was blood. These receptors all come from a person in their twenties or thirties with breast cancer. The CDR3 runs from the conserved cysteine through the conserved F or W. Fields, in order: V gene, clone size, D gene, J gene, CDR3 DNA, CDR3 protein. D genes are given only for firm matches. The size of a clone is reported for some rows only, either as once, few or many, or as a class for expanded clones.

>TRBV5-4|.|TRBD1|TRBJ1-1
TGTGCCAGCAGTCCGGACAGGTCGAACACTGAAGCTTTCTTT
CASSPDRSNTEAFF
>TRBV4-3|.|.|TRBJ1-5
TGCGCCAGCAGCCAAGACACAGTTAATCAGCCCCAGCATTTT
CASSQDTVNQPQHF
>TRBV10-3|few|.|TRBJ2-7
TGTGCCATCAGTGACAGGGACGAGCAGTACTTC
CAISDRDEQYF
>TRBV7-9|.|TRBD1|TRBJ1-1
TGTGCCGTTTCCTCAGTGGGGACAGGGGGAGGCACTGAAGCTTTCTTT
CAVSSVGTGGGTEAFF
>TRBV6-1|.|.|TRBJ2-6
TGTGCCAGCAGTGGAGGGACGGGGATCTCTGGGGCCAACGTCCTGACTTTC
CASSGGTGISGANVLTF
>TRBV19|.|.|TRBJ1-1
TGTGCCAGCGGGATGACGAGCACTGAAGCTTTCTTT
CASGMTSTEAFF
>TRBV10-3|.|.|TRBJ2-1
TGTGCCATCAGTGAAGTAACAACCTACAATGAGCAGTTCTTC
CAISEVTTYNEQFF
>TRBV7-9|.|.|TRBJ2-3
TGTGCCAGCGTCCCTCGGGGTGGGACAGATACGCAGTATTTT
CASVPRGGTDTQYF
>TRBV29-1|.|.|TRBJ1-1
TGCAGCGCCGGAGGGGGGAGAGGGGGTACTGAAGCTTTCTTT
CSAGGGRGGTEAFF
>TRBV4-1|few|TRBD2|TRBJ2-3
TGCGCCAGCAGCCTTTACCCCACTAGCGGGAGGGCAGATACGCAGTATTTT
CASSLYPTSGRADTQYF
>TRBV6-6|.|.|TRBJ2-3
TGTGCCAGCAGTAGCGTGTACGCAGATACGCAGTATTTT
CASSSVYADTQYF
>TRBV2|.|.|TRBJ1-2
TGTGCCAGCAGGGCCCTTACGAACGGTGGCTACACCTTC
CASRALTNGGYTF
>TRBV4-1|.|TRBD2|TRBJ2-7
TGCGCCAGCAGCCAAGCCGGGACTAGGGTACGAGGCGAGCAGTACTTC
CASSQAGTRVRGEQYF
>TRBV25-1|.|.|TRBJ2-7
TGTGCCAGCAGGGGTCGACAGGTCCCCTACGAGCAGTACTTC
CASRGRQVPYEQYF
>TRBV7-8|.|TRBD1|TRBJ2-7
TGTGCCAGCAGCTTAATGGGACAGGGATCCTACGAGCAGTACTTC
CASSLMGQGSYEQYF
>TRBV10-2|once|.|TRBJ1-1
TGCGCCAGCAGTTGGGGGGAGGGCGCGTGGGCTTTCTTT
CASSWGEGAWAFF
>TRBV18|.|TRBD1|TRBJ1-5
TGTGCCAGCTCAGCAGGGGGCACTAGCAATCAGCCCCAGCATTTT
CASSAGGTSNQPQHF
>TRBV18|.|.|TRBJ1-5
TGTGCCAGCTCGGACGGCGGGGTGAGCAATCAGCCCCAGCATTTT
CASSDGGVSNQPQHF
>TRBV19|.|.|TRBJ2-1
TGTGCCAGTAGTATAGATGGGTGGAATGAGCAGTTCTTC
CASSIDGWNEQFF
>TRBV5-6|.|.|TRBJ2-2
TGTGCCAGCAGCTGGGGGGCCGGGGAGCTGTTTTTT
CASSWGAGELFF